These 21 T cell receptor beta chains were all obtained from the same sample, sequenced in a study of CD8 T cells in ankylosing spondylitis. Study outcomes and limitations: The study identified a TCR beta motif of under ten highly homologous variants that appeared characteristic of ankylosing spondylitis blood.

TCRdb fed the 5' RACE reads into MiXCR, producing one record per CDR3 protein. The profile shows roughly 440,000 distinct CDR3 sequences, 17% of them singletons. Antigens of these TCRs are unknown. Source material: blood, either unsorted or a sorted T cell fraction (not recorded which). The receptors were sampled from a male donor with ankylosing spondylitis.

The chain is built from TRBV12-5 and TRBJ1-1; D ambiguous. Trimming took 6 bases from V and 3 from J, leaving 5 bases between them. CDR3 length: 11 amino acids. From germline, CDR1 is LGHNT and CDR2 FRNRAP. The CDR3 DNA is TGTGCTAGTGGAGCGTACACTGAAGCTTTCTTT. This gives the protein CASGAYTEAFF.

The chain employs TRBV4-2 and TRBJ1-5; TRBD1 matches at 9 bases. The CDR3 totals 15 residues. J gave up 6 bases and V 1 base, and 4 bases lay outside the gene matches. Germline V gene lookup returns CDR1 LGHNA and CDR2 YNFKEQ. The chain's CDR3 is CASSQGDRVGQPQHF. Written as DNA, the CDR3 is TGTGCCAGCAGCCAAGGGGACAGGGTAGGTCAGCCCCAGCATTTT.

This clonotype was seen more than once but under ten times. The V gene is TRBV2, the J gene TRBJ1-1; 10 nucleotides align to TRBD1. V dropped 4 bases and J dropped 6; count of bases not matched to a gene: 20. Germline V gives CDR1 SNHLY, CDR2 FYNNEI. The CDR3 sequence is 19 residues long. The CDR3, as DNA: TGTGCCAGCAGTGGAGGGTTGAGGGGAGAAGACAGGGGGCGGTCTGAAGCTTTCTTT. Protein product: CASSGGLRGEDRGRSEAFF.

This clonotype appeared a single time. The V gene is TRBV9, the J gene TRBJ2-3, with D possibly called TRBD1 or TRBD2 (7 bases each). The CDR3 length is 16 residues. V gave up 4 bases and J gave up 2 bases, with 17 bases separating them. The V gene's germline CDR1 is SGDLS and CDR2 YYNGEE. CDR3 nucleotide sequence: TGTGCCAGCAGCCCCAGGGGGGGGGAGCACACAGATACGCAGTATTTT. It codes for CASSPRGGEHTDTQYF.

There are many counts of this clonotype. The rearrangement joins TRBV12-3 or TRBV12-4 to TRBJ1-2, with unresolved D. There are 13 residues in the CDR3. V dropped 5 bases and J dropped 8 bases, with 15 bases sitting between them. The CDR3 coding sequence is TGTGCCAGCAGTCCCCGCGTGGGTTACGGCTACACCTTC. Amino acids: CASSPRVGYGYTF.

This clonotype was counted a few times. CDR3 amino acids: CASSPRTADNEQFF. In DNA, the CDR3 is TGTGCCAGCAGTCCGCGGACCGCAGACAATGAGCAGTTCTTC. J is TRBJ2-1 and V is TRBV6-1; no clear D. This CDR3 region has 14 residues. Trimming shortened V by 5 bases and J by 5 bases, and 13 bases separated the two germline ends. The germline gives CDR1 MNHNS, CDR2 SASEGT.

This clonotype was detected a few times. V is TRBV7-9 and J is TRBJ2-2, with 9 bases matching TRBD1. The CDR3 totals 15 residues. With V trimmed by 6 bases and J by 7 bases, 9 bases remained unmatched. Germline V CDR1 and CDR2: SEHNR, FQNEAQ (reference sequence). The CDR3 loop reads CASRTSRDRDGELFF. The DNA for the CDR3 is TGTGCCAGCAGGACTAGCCGGGACAGGGACGGGGAGCTGTTTTTT.

The chain uses TRBV20-1 and TRBJ2-3; possibly TRBD1 for D (6 bases). Germline CDR1 and CDR2: DFQATT and SNEGSKA (reference sequence). CDR3 length: 14 residues. This chain's CDR3 is CSPSGEGGTDTQYF. The CDR3 nucleotides are TGCAGCCCCTCAGGGGAAGGAGGCACAGATACGCAGTATTTT.

V and J are TRBV20-1 and TRBJ2-3; 9 positions agree with TRBD2. CDR3 size: 16 residues. The V and J ends lost 0 bases and 4 bases, in that order; junction bases with no gene match: 8. The germline gives CDR1 DFQATT, CDR2 SNEGSKA (reference sequence). The CDR3 bases are TGCAGTGCTAGAGATCCCTCTAGCGGGACCCCAGATACGCAGTATTTT. This encodes CSARDPSSGTPDTQYF.

This clonotype appeared a few times. V and J are TRBV7-9 and TRBJ1-2, with unresolved D. Germline V lookup: CDR1 SEHNR, CDR2 FQNEAQ (reference sequence). CDR3 size: 13 residues. The V gene lost 4 bases and the J gene lost 4 bases, with 10 bases spanning the gap. In DNA form, the CDR3 reads TGTGCCAGCAGCTCGGTAACAGCCTATGGCTACACCTTC. It codes for CASSSVTAYGYTF.

This clonotype was seen many times. The chain joins TRBV12-3 or TRBV12-4 to TRBJ2-7; 8 nucleotides match TRBD1. Losses at the gene ends were 3 bases for V and 7 bases for J; bases not matched to a gene: 8. The CDR3 sequence is 14 residues long. The DNA of the CDR3 is TGTGCCAGCAGTTTTACCGGACAGGGTAGGGAGCAGTACTTC. Its protein product is CASSFTGQGREQYF.

The chain combines TRBV28 with TRBJ2-3; possible D gene TRBD2, 5 bases. V gave up 3 bases and J gave up 0 bases, with 22 bases separating them. Germline V gives CDR1 MDHEN, CDR2 SYDVKM. This CDR3 has 19 amino acids. In DNA, the CDR3 is TGTGCCAGCAGTTTTGCCGGCCGAGGGTTCACCTCTAGCACAGATACGCAGTATTTT. Encoded protein: CASSFAGRGFTSSTDTQYF.

This clonotype was detected ten times or more. The CDR3 region is CASSPGLAGGNTDTQYF. The CDR3 DNA reads TGTGCCAGCAGTCCGGGACTAGCGGGGGGGAACACAGATACGCAGTATTTT. This chain joins TRBV6-2 or TRBV6-3 and TRBJ2-3; 16 bases are shared with TRBD2. Germline V gene sequence: CDR1 MNHEY, CDR2 SVGEGT. V trimming: 5 bases; J trimming: 2 bases; junction bases outside the gene matches: 4. The CDR3 is made up of 17 amino acids.

The V call is TRBV27, the J call TRBJ2-7; maybe TRBD1 (6 bases). The V gene's germline CDR1 is MNHEY and CDR2 SMNVEV (reference sequence). V was cut by 5 bases and J by 3 bases, with 14 bases left in between. This CDR3 has 14 amino acids. The CDR3 nucleotides read TGTGCCAGCAGTCTCAGACAGGTCGGCTACGAGCAGTACTTC. Translating it yields CASSLRQVGYEQYF.

This chain joins TRBV14 and TRBJ2-3, with 9 bases aligning to TRBD1. The CDR3 spans 18 residues. Germline CDR1 SGHDN, CDR2 FVKESK. J gave up 2 bases and V 1 base, and 10 bases lay outside the gene matches. CDR3 DNA: TGTGCCAGCAGCCAAGTACGGCATCGGGACAGGGTCACAGATACGCAGTATTTT. It translates to CASSQVRHRDRVTDTQYF.

This clonotype has just a few counts. This chain links TRBV27 with TRBJ1-4; D ambiguous. The germline CDR1 and CDR2 sequences are MNHEY and SMNVEV (reference sequence). Trimming shortened V by 6 bases and J by 3 bases, and 20 bases separated the two germline ends. The CDR3 spans 17 residues. The CDR3 loop reads CASSPSSAPAPNEKLFF. The CDR3 DNA sequence: TGTGCCAGCAGCCCCTCTTCTGCCCCAGCACCTAATGAAAAACTGTTTTTT.

This clonotype was seen more than once but under ten times. The rearrangement joins TRBV3-1 to TRBJ2-7; D is perhaps TRBD1 or TRBD2 (6 bases each). The germline gives CDR1 LGHDT, CDR2 YNNKEL (reference sequence). The CDR3 spans 13 residues. The germline V and J ends were trimmed by 4 bases and 6 bases, with 13 bases remaining between them. CDR3 region: CASSLIGGSEQYF. The CDR3, as DNA: TGTGCCAGCAGCCTCATCGGGGGCTCCGAGCAGTACTTC.

This clonotype has more than one count but fewer than ten. This chain uses TRBV5-1 with TRBJ2-7, with TRBD2 matching 7 bases. Germline V gives CDR1 SGHRS, CDR2 YFSETQ. CDR3 length: 16 amino acids. V dropped 3 bases and J dropped 4; count of bases not matched to a gene: 13. The CDR3 bases are TGCGCCAGCAGCTCCCTGGGGGGGACGGGGAATTACGAGCAGTACTTC. Protein sequence: CASSSLGGTGNYEQYF.

At least ten counts were recorded for this clonotype. The chain recombines TRBV12-3 or TRBV12-4 with TRBJ1-5, with D maybe TRBD1 (6 bases). V was shortened by 1 base and J by 5 bases, with 9 bases between the two germline ends. There are 14 residues in the CDR3. The CDR3 loop reads CASSLGGAYQPQHF. The CDR3 DNA follows: TGTGCCAGCAGTTTAGGGGGGGCATATCAGCCCCAGCATTTT.

J is TRBJ2-7 and V is TRBV2; perhaps TRBD1 as D (5 bases). Trimming took off 7 bases at V and 7 bases at J, with 11 bases between the two ends. CDR3 length: 11 residues. Germline V CDR1 and CDR2: SNHLY, FYNNEI. The CDR3 DNA reads TGTGCCAGCACCAGGGATGGGGAGCAGTACTTC. Its protein is CASTRDGEQYF. The entire variable domain, with the rest obtained from reference TRBV2 and TRBJ2-7, is as follows: EPEVTQTPSHQVTQMGQEVILRCVPISNHLYFYWYRQILGQKVEFLVSFYNNEISEKSEIFDDQFSVERPDGSNFTLKIRSTKLEDSAMYFCASTRDGEQYFGPGTRLTVT.

The chain links TRBV5-1 to TRBJ2-7; D might be TRBD2 (5 bases). Trimming left V 4 bases short and J 2 bases short, with 13 bases between. The CDR3 has 14 amino acids. In germline, CDR1 is SGHRS, CDR2 YFSETQ. The CDR3 protein is CASSRREYPYEQYF. CDR3 in DNA: TGCGCCAGCAGCCGTCGGGAATACCCCTACGAGCAGTACTTC.